Detailed here is one TCR beta chain. This sample is part of a study of blood T cell repertoires in COVID-19. Enrolled during active infection, Seattle patients were then followed longitudinally. With 3 bases clipped from V and 5 bases from J, the junction kept 2 bases outside the gene matches. Germline V CDR1 and CDR2: SGDLS, YYNGEE. This CDR3 has 14 amino acids. Some clones are missing from TCRdb's copy, which holds only in-frame ones; the method was immunoSEQ multiplex PCR. The data show some 200,000 clones, roughly 84% seen once. This chain joins TRBV9 and TRBJ2-5; 12 nucleotides agree with TRBD2. This TCR was sampled from a man between 45 and 60 years old with COVID-19, enrolled during active disease. The sample comprised peripheral blood. In nucleotides, the CDR3 is TGTGCCAGCAGCGCGCTAGCGGGAGGGGAGACCCAGTACTTC. Amino acid sequence: CASSALAGGETQYF.